A selection of T cell receptor beta chains follows, all from one sample in a study of T cell responses to AZD1222 COVID-19 vaccine. TCRdb keeps only in-frame clones here, not all; method: immunoSEQ multiplex PCR. Of 90,000 to 130,000 clones in the sample, 81% were seen once. The sample was peripheral blood, taken on day 0 of AZD1222 vaccination. Every receptor here comes from an adult in good health. CDR3s include the opening cysteine and the closing phenylalanine or tryptophan. Fields, in order: D gene, J gene, clone size, V gene, CDR3 protein, CDR3 DNA. The D gene is left open where the match is weak. Clone size is stated in some rows and not others, as once, few, many or a class when expanded.

TRBD1 | TRBJ1-2 | few | TRBV18 | CASSPGTGDSYGYTF | TGTGCCAGCTCTCCCGGGACAGGGGACTCCTATGGCTACACCTTC
. | TRBJ1-5 | . | TRBV19 | CASSIRTDQPQHF | TGTGCCAGTAGTATTCGGACGGATCAGCCCCAGCATTTT
. | TRBJ1-1 | . | TRBV28 | CASTRNVGNTEAFF | TGTGCCAGCACTAGAAACGTGGGGAACACTGAAGCTTTCTTT
. | TRBJ1-2 | . | TRBV3-1/TRBV3-2 | CASSQTRGKGYTF | TGTGCCAGCAGCCAGACTAGAGGGAAAGGCTACACCTTC
. | TRBJ2-7 | . | TRBV24-1 | CATSGTRTYEQYF | TGTGCCACCAGTGGCACACGCACCTACGAGCAGTACTTC
. | TRBJ2-2 | . | TRBV24-1 | CATSDRAGYTGELFF | TGTGCCACCAGTGATCGGGCAGGCTACACCGGGGAGCTGTTTTTT
. | TRBJ1-4 | . | TRBV7-6 | CASTESGGGHEKLFF | TGTGCCAGCACCGAATCTGGAGGAGGGCATGAAAAACTGTTTTTT
. | TRBJ2-7 | . | TRBV5-1 | CASSFAGASYEQYF | TGCGCCAGCAGCTTTGCAGGGGCCTCCTACGAGCAGTACTTC
. | TRBJ1-1 | . | TRBV9 | CASSSGSHTEAFF | TGTGCCAGCAGCTCTGGGTCCCACACTGAAGCTTTCTTT
. | TRBJ1-1 | . | TRBV14 | CASSRDFGELNTEAFF | TGTGCCAGCAGCCGGGACTTCGGGGAGCTGAACACTGAAGCTTTCTTT
. | TRBJ2-2 | . | TRBV7-3 | CASRVQTNTGELFF | TGTGCCAGCAGGGTGCAGACTAACACCGGGGAGCTGTTTTTT
TRBD2 | TRBJ2-1 | . | TRBV10-1 | CASSDAASGAYNEQFF | TGCGCCAGCAGTGACGCCGCTAGCGGTGCTTACAATGAGCAGTTCTTC
. | TRBJ2-7 | . | TRBV6-4 | CASNNTGPRRHYEQYF | TGTGCCAGCAATAATACAGGTCCTAGACGCCACTACGAGCAGTACTTC
TRBD1 | TRBJ1-3 | . | TRBV5-5 | CASSPQVVGTERANTIYF | TGTGCCAGCAGCCCCCAGGTTGTGGGGACAGAAAGGGCAAACACCATATATTTT
. | TRBJ1-1 | . | TRBV29-1 | CSVDRGNTEAFF | TGCAGCGTTGACAGGGGGAACACTGAAGCTTTCTTT
. | TRBJ2-2 | . | TRBV28 | CASSLDLVGELFF | TGTGCCAGCAGTTTAGATCTCGTCGGGGAGCTGTTTTTT
. | TRBJ2-1 | . | TRBV3-1/TRBV3-2 | CASSRPGKEQFF | TGTGCCAGCAGCAGACCGGGTAAAGAGCAGTTCTTC
TRBD2 | TRBJ2-1 | . | TRBV19 | CASTDPTTSGARQFF | TGTGCCAGTACCGATCCAACGACTAGCGGGGCTCGCCAGTTCTTC
TRBD1 | TRBJ2-7 | . | TRBV28 | CASGQGSYEQYF | TGTGCCAGCGGACAGGGGTCCTACGAGCAGTACTTC
TRBD1 | TRBJ2-2 | . | TRBV6-5 | CASSYVGQSLMGELFF | TGTGCCAGCAGTTACGTGGGACAGTCTTTGATGGGGGAGCTGTTTTTT
. | TRBJ2-1 | . | TRBV7-2 | CASSQLSSGALNEQFF | TGTGCCAGCAGCCAACTCTCTTCGGGGGCTTTAAATGAGCAGTTCTTC
TRBD2 | TRBJ2-3 | . | TRBV27 | CASSLGVGRAGYTQYF | TGTGCCAGCAGTTTAGGTGTCGGGAGGGCCGGGTATACGCAGTATTTT
TRBD2 | TRBJ2-1 | . | TRBV18 | CASSPWTSGGRNEQFF | TGTGCCAGCTCACCCTGGACTAGCGGGGGGAGGAATGAGCAGTTCTTC
. | TRBJ1-2 | once | TRBV18 | CASSPQGTKDYGYTF | TGTGCCAGCTCACCACAGGGTACGAAGGACTATGGCTACACCTTC
. | TRBJ1-2 | . | TRBV30 | CAWSIQASNYGYTF | TGTGCCTGGAGTATACAGGCTTCTAACTATGGCTACACCTTC
. | TRBJ1-2 | . | TRBV19 | CASYGTQANYGYTF | TGTGCCAGTTACGGGACGCAGGCTAACTATGGCTACACCTTC
. | TRBJ1-2 | . | TRBV25-1 | CASRSSAGRGGYTF | TGTGCCAGCAGATCCTCGGCAGGGAGGGGTGGCTACACCTTC
TRBD1 | TRBJ2-3 | . | TRBV24-1 | CATSGTGFPDTQYF | TGTGCCACCTCCGGGACAGGGTTCCCAGATACGCAGTATTTT
TRBD1 | TRBJ2-4 | . | TRBV6-2/TRBV6-3 | CASSYGQGLAKNIQYF | TGTGCCAGCAGTTATGGACAGGGATTAGCCAAAAACATTCAGTACTTC
. | TRBJ1-2 | . | TRBV5-1 | CASSSTGPTSYGYTF | TGCGCCAGCAGCTCTACCGGGCCTACGTCTTATGGCTACACCTTC
TRBD1 | TRBJ1-1 | few | TRBV10-3 | CAISEGQGSAIPAAFF | TGTGCCATCAGTGAGGGACAGGGTTCGGCTATTCCTGCAGCTTTCTTT
. | TRBJ1-5 | . | TRBV19 | CASSIAGGSNQPQHF | TGTGCCAGTAGTATCGCGGGAGGGAGCAATCAGCCCCAGCATTTT
TRBD1 | TRBJ1-1 | . | TRBV5-6 | CASSTLTGTGTNEAFF | TGTGCCAGCAGTACACTCACCGGGACAGGGACCAATGAAGCTTTCTTT
TRBD1 | TRBJ1-1 | . | TRBV6-5 | CASSYYQGGSTEAFF | TGTGCCAGCAGTTACTATCAGGGGGGGAGCACTGAAGCTTTCTTT